The sample holds a few counts of the clone carrying this TCR beta chain. Its antigen is not known. This record comes from a study of cytomegalovirus exposure and HLA in healthy donors. Study-wide context: Earlier, approximately 180 million T cells were analyzed, and about 120 million unique TCR beta sequences were found among them. General study findings and limits: The study recorded 164 TCR beta chains that were cytomegalovirus-associated.

The PCR used 60 Vbeta and 13 Jbeta primers. Method: immunoSEQ multiplex PCR; TCRdb's copy keeps in-frame clones and lacks some. The sample lists 160,000 or so clones; almost 80% were seen once. V dropped 2 bases and J dropped 3 bases, with 10 bases sitting between them. Germline-derived CDR1 and CDR2 are MGHRA and YSYEKL. This CDR3 region has 14 residues. The TCR sequence derives from a man aged 25 to 40 in good health and CMV-seronegative. The chain has TRBV4-1 and TRBJ1-1; no definite D call. The sequencing sample was made of PBMCs. CDR3 DNA sequence: TGCGCCAGCAGCCAACGTTATGGAGACACTGAAGCTTTCTTT. Amino acids: CASSQRYGDTEAFF.